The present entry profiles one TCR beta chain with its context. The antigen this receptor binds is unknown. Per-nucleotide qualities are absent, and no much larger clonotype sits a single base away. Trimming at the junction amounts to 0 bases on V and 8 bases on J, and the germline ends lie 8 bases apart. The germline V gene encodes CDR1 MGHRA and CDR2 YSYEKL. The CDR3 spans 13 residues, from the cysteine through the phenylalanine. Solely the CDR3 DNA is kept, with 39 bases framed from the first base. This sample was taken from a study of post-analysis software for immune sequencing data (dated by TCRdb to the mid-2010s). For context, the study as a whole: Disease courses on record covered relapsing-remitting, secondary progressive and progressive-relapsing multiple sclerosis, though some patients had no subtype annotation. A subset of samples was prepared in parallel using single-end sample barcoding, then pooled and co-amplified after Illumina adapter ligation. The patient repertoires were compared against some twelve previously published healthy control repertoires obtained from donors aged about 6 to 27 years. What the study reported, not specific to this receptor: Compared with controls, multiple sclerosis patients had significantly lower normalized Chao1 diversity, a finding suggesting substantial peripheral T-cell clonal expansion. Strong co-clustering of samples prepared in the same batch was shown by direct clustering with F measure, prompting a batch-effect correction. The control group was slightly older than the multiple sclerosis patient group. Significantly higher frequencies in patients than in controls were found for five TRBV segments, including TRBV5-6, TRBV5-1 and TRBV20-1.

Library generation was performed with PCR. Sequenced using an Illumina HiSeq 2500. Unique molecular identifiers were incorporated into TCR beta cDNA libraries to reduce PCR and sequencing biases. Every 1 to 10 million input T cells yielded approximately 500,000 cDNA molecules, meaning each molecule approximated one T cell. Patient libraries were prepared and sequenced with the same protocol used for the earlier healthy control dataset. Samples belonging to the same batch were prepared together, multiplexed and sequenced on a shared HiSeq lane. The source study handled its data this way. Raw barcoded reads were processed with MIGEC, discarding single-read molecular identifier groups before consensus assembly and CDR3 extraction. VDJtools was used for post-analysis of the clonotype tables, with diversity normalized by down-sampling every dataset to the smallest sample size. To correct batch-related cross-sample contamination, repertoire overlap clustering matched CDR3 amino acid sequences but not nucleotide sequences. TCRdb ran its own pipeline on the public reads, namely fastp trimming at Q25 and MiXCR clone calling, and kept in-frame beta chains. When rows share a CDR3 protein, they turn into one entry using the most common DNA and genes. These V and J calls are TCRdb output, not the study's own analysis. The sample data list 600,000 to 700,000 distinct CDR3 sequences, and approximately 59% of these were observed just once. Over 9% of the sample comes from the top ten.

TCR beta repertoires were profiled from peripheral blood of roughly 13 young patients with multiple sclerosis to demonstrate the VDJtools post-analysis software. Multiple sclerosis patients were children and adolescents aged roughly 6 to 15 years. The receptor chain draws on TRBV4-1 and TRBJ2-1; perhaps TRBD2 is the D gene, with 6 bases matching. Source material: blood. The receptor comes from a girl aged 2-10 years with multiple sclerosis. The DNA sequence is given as TGCGCCAGCAGCCAAGATGGGGAGGATGAGCAGTTCTTC. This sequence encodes CASSQDGEDEQFF.